This T cell receptor beta chain was identified during a study of cytomegalovirus exposure and HLA in healthy donors. Study details: Early on, a data release was issued that held 85 million to 95 million unique TCRs from HLA-typed donors.

The V end lost 1 base, the J end lost 2 bases, and 14 bases lay between the germline ends. The CDR3 contains 16 residues. Germline V lookup: CDR1 MNHEY, CDR2 SVGAGI. The PCR was carried out with 60 Vbeta primers and 13 Jbeta primers. TCRdb's copy holds only in-frame clones and misses some; the assay was immunoSEQ multiplex PCR. In the table there are 100,000 to 150,000 clones, around 71% of which are singletons. The study's findings and limits: Relative to equally common others, HLA-associated TCR beta chains showed greater clonal expansion in a later analysis. The likely explanation for a cluster of highly shared sequence variants was sequencing artifact. For TCR beta chains, V- and J-gene trimming was later linked to a missense DCLRE1C variant.

In this sample, this clone turned up a few times. Its matching antigen is unknown. The chain couples TRBV6-5 to TRBJ1-2; D may be TRBD1 (6 bases). This receptor was taken from a woman aged 60-70 years in good health and CMV-seropositive. Sequenced material: PBMCs. CDR3 sequence: CASSYFPDSSNYGYTF. CDR3 DNA: TGTGCCAGCAGTTACTTCCCGGACAGTTCCAACTATGGCTACACCTTC.